Presented here are 11 T cell receptor beta chains from one specimen sequenced in a study of T cell responses to AZD1222 COVID-19 vaccine. Sequencing used immunoSEQ multiplex PCR; TCRdb keeps in-frame clones, though not all of them. The table shows roughly 150,000 clones, with 90% to 95% occurring only once. The source material was peripheral blood, sampled 28 days after the second AZD1222 dose. The source is an adult who received the AZD1222 COVID-19 vaccine.

The chain carries TRBV28 and TRBJ1-2; D possibly corresponds to TRBD1 (6 bases). V gave up 5 bases and J gave up 1 base, with 20 bases separating them. The CDR3 length is 17 residues. Germline CDR1 MDHEN, CDR2 SYDVKM. CDR3 residues: CASSAPVGGNYNYGYTF. CDR3 DNA: TGTGCCAGCAGTGCCCCTGTAGGGGGGAACTATAACTATGGCTACACCTTC.

V and J are TRBV6-2 or TRBV6-3 and TRBJ1-4, with a weak D call TRBD1 (5 bases). CDR1 is MNHEY and CDR2 is SVGEGT in the germline V gene. The CDR3 has 15 amino acids. Trimming left V 5 bases short and J 4 bases short, with 14 bases between. The CDR3 loop is CASSPRGDFNEKLFF. DNA for the CDR3: TGTGCCAGCAGTCCACGGGGGGATTTTAATGAAAAACTGTTTTTT.

The chain carries TRBV7-2 and TRBJ2-5; 15 nucleotides align to TRBD2. This CDR3 contains 17 residues. Germline-derived CDR1 and CDR2 are SGHTA and FQGNSA. Trimming at V came to 1 base and at J to 2 bases, leaving 2 bases not matched to a gene. CDR3 nucleotide sequence: TGTGCCAGCAGCTTAGGGGGACTAGCGGGAGGACAAGAGACCCAGTACTTC. As protein: CASSLGGLAGGQETQYF.

The chain combines TRBV12-3 or TRBV12-4 with TRBJ2-3; D call uncertain. V shed 3 bases and J shed 2 bases, with 6 bases lying between them. The CDR3 sequence is 13 residues long. The DNA of the CDR3 is TGTGCCAGCAGTTTGGGTACCACAGATACGCAGTATTTT. This encodes CASSLGTTDTQYF.

This rearrangement joins TRBV5-8 to TRBJ2-1; tentatively, D is TRBD1 (5 bases). The CDR3 spans 15 residues. Per the germline V gene, CDR1 is SGHTS and CDR2 is YDEGEE. Trimming removed 4 bases from V and 1 base from J, with 12 bases in between. The CDR3 spells CASSQGVGSYNEQFF. DNA of the CDR3: TGTGCCAGCAGCCAAGGGGTTGGGTCCTACAATGAGCAGTTCTTC.

This sequence joins TRBV28 and TRBJ1-6; TRBD1 agrees at 9 bases. Germline CDR1 and CDR2: MDHEN and SYDVKM. CDR3 length equals 14 residues. V shed 6 bases and J 6 bases; nucleotides not matched to a gene: 3. The CDR3 loop is CASSRDRVNSPLHF. The CDR3, as DNA: TGTGCCAGCAGCCGGGACAGGGTTAATTCACCCCTCCACTTT.

The chain is built from TRBV5-1 and TRBJ1-1, with D perhaps TRBD1 (6 bases). The V gene's germline CDR1 is SGHRS and CDR2 YFSETQ. This CDR3 is 13 amino acids long. V was shortened by 4 bases and J by 0 bases, with 7 bases between the two germline ends. Here the CDR3 DNA reads TGCGCCAGCAGCAGGGACATGAACACTGAAGCTTTCTTT. This translates into CASSRDMNTEAFF.

This clone showed up just once. V and J are TRBV5-1 and TRBJ1-2; tentatively, D is TRBD1 (6 bases). The CDR3 has 16 residues. The ends were cut back, 0 bases at V and 2 bases at J, with 14 bases in the middle. CDR1 SGHRS and CDR2 YFSETQ come from the germline V gene. Here the CDR3 reads CASSLAPSGQNYGYTF. CDR3 in DNA: TGCGCCAGCAGCTTGGCCCCCTCCGGACAGAACTATGGCTACACCTTC.

This clone was recorded only once. The chain uses TRBV5-5 and TRBJ2-4, with D unresolved. V gave up 4 bases and J gave up 0 bases, with 17 bases separating them. Per the germline V gene, CDR1 is SGHKS and CDR2 is YYEKEE (reference sequence). This CDR3 has 17 residues. Here the CDR3 DNA reads TGTGCCAGCAGCAACTTTTGGGAAGCCTTAGCCAAAAACATTCAGTACTTC. Translated, it gives CASSNFWEALAKNIQYF.

V and J are TRBV28 and TRBJ2-7; 8 bases are shared with TRBD2. Germline V gene sequence: CDR1 MDHEN, CDR2 SYDVKM. The CDR3 covers 15 residues. Trimming cost V 7 bases and J 6 bases; bases outside gene matches: 14. The CDR3, as DNA: TGTGCCAGCATCCGCGGGGGACTAGGGTCTGGCGAGCAGTACTTC. This codes for CASIRGGLGSGEQYF.

The rearrangement links TRBV4-1 to TRBJ1-5; no definite D call. Germline V gene data show CDR1 as MGHRA and CDR2 as YSYEKL. V was shortened by 3 bases and J by 4 bases, with 10 bases between the two germline ends. This CDR3 region has 14 residues. In nucleotides, the CDR3 is TGCGCCAGCAGCCAGTTTGACGGAAATCAGCCCCAGCATTTT. Its translation: CASSQFDGNQPQHF.